This T cell receptor beta chain was obtained from a study of response to subunit inactivated influenza vaccine. The study's findings and limits: The authors proposed limited new T cell recruitment per seasonal influenza vaccination.

The J segment lost 4 bases and the V segment lost 6 bases, leaving 8 bases of the junction unmatched. The germline V gene encodes CDR1 MDHEN and CDR2 SYDVKM. This CDR3 has 14 amino acids. TCRdb re-called the RT-PCR reads with MiXCR, one entry per CDR3 protein. The table lists about 520,000 distinct CDR3 sequences, roughly 25% of them singletons. A remark on this clonotype: As yet, its antigen is unknown.

The sequence was collected from a man aged 50 or older who received an inactivated influenza vaccine. The V call is TRBV28, the J call TRBJ2-5; 7 bases map to TRBD2. The specimen was CD4+ T cells sorted from PBMCs, collected more than 4 days after vaccination. DNA for the CDR3: TGTGCCAGCAGAGCGGCAGGGAGGGGAGAGACCCAGTACTTC. It encodes CASRAAGRGETQYF.